The T cell receptor beta chain described here comes from a study of cytomegalovirus exposure and HLA in healthy donors. The method was immunoSEQ multiplex PCR; TCRdb's version includes in-frame clones alone and lacks a portion of them. The sample includes approximately 100,000 clones, roughly 87% seen only once; the top ten take roughly 4.3%. The approximately 120-subject validation cohort, separate from the roughly 700-subject first cohort, included the donors. V lost 0 bases to trimming and J lost 0 bases; unmatched junction nucleotides: 8. This CDR3 region has 19 residues. The germline V gene encodes CDR1 SGHRS and CDR2 YFSETQ. This clone has only a few counts. Its antigen is as yet unknown. Regarding the study as a whole: According to a subsequent analysis, TCR clusters identified in the first cohort showed a tendency to co-occur across the 110 or so validation repertoires. According to the study, some 160 TCR beta chains were cytomegalovirus-associated. In vitro assays verified that a few CMV-associated chains recognized CMV antigens specifically.

The chain carries TRBV5-1 and TRBJ2-4; 11 nucleotides line up with TRBD2. The sequencing sample was made of PBMCs. The receptor was derived from a woman aged 30 to 39 in good health and CMV-seronegative. CDR3 bases: TGCGCCAGCAGCTTGGACGCTAGCGGGGGGAGTCTAGCCAAAAACATTCAGTACTTC. It specifies CASSLDASGGSLAKNIQYF.